This T cell receptor beta chain was observed in a study of T cell responses to AZD1222 COVID-19 vaccine. Study-level points and caveats: After the peak T cell response, and only then, were repertoires sampled. Nearly half of spike-specific TCRs reportedly go after variant regions that carry no mutations.

Sequencing was performed with immunoSEQ multiplex PCR; in TCRdb, only in-frame clones are kept and a portion is missing. The sample shows fewer than 130,000 clones, approximately 92% of them seen only once. CDR3 length: 13 residues. The germline V and J ends were trimmed by 5 bases and 15 bases, with 20 bases remaining between them. Turning to this clone: Its antigen is not identified.

The sequence derives from an adult in good health. The sample was peripheral blood, taken on day 0 of AZD1222 vaccination. The gene calls are TRBV12-3 or TRBV12-4 and TRBJ1-5; a possible D gene is TRBD1 (5 bases). The CDR3: CASSLLPNQGRHF. The CDR3 DNA is TGTGCCAGCAGTCTCTTACCCAATCAGGGTAGGCATTTT.